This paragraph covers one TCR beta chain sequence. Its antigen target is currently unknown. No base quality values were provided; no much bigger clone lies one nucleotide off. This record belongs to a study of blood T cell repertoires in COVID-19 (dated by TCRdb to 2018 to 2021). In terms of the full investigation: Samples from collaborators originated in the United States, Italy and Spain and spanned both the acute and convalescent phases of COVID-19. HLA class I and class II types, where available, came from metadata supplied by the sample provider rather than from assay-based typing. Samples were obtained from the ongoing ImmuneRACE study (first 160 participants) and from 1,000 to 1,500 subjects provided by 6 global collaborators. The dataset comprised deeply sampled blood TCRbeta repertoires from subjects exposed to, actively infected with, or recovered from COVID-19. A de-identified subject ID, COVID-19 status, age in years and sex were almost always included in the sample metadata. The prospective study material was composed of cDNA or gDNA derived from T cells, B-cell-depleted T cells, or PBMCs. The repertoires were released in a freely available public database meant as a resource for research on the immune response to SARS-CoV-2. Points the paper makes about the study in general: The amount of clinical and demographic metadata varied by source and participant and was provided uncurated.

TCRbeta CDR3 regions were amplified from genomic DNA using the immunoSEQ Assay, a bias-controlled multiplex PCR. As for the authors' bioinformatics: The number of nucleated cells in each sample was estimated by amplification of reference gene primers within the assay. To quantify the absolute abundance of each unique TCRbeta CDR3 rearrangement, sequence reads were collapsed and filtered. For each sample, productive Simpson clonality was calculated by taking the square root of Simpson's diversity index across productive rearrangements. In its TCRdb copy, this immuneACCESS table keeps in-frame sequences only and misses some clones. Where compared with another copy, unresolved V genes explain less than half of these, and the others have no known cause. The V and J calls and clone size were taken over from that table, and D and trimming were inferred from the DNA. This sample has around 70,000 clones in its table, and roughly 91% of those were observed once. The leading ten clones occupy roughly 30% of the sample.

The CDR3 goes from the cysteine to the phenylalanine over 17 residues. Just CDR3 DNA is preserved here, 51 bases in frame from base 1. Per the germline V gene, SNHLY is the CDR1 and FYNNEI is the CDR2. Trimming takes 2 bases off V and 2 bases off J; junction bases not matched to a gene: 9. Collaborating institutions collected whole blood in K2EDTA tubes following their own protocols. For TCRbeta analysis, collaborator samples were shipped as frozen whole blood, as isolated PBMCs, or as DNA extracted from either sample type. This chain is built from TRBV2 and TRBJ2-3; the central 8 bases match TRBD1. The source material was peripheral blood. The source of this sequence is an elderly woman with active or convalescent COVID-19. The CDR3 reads CASSEMTTGVNTDTQYF. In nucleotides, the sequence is TGTGCCAGCAGTGAAATGACGACAGGGGTTAACACAGATACGCAGTATTTT.